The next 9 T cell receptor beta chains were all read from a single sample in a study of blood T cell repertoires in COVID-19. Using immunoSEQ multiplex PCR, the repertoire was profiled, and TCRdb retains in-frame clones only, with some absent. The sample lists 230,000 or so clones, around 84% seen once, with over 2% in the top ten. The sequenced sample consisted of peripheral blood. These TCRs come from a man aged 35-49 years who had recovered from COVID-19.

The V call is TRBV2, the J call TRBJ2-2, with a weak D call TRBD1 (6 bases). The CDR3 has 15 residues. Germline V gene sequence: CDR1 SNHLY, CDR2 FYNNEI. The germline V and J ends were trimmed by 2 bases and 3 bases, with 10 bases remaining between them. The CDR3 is CASSEYRVDTGELFF. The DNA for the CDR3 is TGTGCCAGCAGTGAATACAGGGTGGACACCGGGGAGCTGTTTTTT.

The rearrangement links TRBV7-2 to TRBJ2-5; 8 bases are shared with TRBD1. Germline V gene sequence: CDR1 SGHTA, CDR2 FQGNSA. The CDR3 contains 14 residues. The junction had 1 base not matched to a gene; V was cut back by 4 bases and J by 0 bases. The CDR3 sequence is CASSSGQDQETQYF. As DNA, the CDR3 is TGTGCCAGCAGCTCGGGACAGGACCAAGAGACCCAGTACTTC.

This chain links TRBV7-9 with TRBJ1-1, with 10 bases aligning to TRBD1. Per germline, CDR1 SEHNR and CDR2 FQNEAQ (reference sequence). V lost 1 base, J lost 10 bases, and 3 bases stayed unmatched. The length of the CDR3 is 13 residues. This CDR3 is CASSLGGTGAAFF. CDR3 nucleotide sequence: TGTGCCAGCAGCTTAGGAGGGACAGGGGCAGCTTTCTTT. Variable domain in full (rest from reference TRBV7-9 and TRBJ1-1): DTGVSQNPRHKITKRGQNVTFRCDPISEHNRLYWYRQTLGQGPEFLTYFQNEAQLEKSRLLSDRFSAERPKGSFSTLEIQRTEQGDSAMYLCASSLGGTGAAFFGQGTRLTVV.

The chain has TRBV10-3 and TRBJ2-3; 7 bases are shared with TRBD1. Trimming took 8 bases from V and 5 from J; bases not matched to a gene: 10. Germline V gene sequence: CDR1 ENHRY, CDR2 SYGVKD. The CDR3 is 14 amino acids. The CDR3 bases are TGTGCCATCGCAAAAACAGGGGATGAAGATACGCAGTATTTT. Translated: CAIAKTGDEDTQYF.

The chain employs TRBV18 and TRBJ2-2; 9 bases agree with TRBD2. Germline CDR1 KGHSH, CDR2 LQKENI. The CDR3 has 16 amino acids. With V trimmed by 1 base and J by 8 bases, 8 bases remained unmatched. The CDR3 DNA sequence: TGTGCCAGCTCACCACGTCTAGCGGGACCCCCAGGGGAGCTGTTTTTT. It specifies CASSPRLAGPPGELFF.

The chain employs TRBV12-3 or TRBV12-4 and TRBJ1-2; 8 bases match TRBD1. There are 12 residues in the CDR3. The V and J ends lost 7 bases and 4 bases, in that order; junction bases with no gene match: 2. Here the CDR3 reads CASTGGGYGYTF. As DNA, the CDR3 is TGTGCCAGCACAGGGGGCGGCTATGGCTACACCTTC.

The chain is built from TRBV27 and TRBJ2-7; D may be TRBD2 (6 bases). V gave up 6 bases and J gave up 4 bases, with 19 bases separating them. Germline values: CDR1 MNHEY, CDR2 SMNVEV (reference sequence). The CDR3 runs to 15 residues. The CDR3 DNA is TGTGCCAGCAGACGGCCGGGGACTGGGACTTACGAGCAGTACTTC. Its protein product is CASRRPGTGTYEQYF.

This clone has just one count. CDR3 sequence (DNA): TGTGCCAGCAGCCCCCGTCTTGGGCGGGGGCCGAACTACAATGAGCAGTTCTTC. Translating it yields CASSPRLGRGPNYNEQFF. This chain links TRBV5-8 with TRBJ2-1; D is possibly TRBD2 (7 bases). The CDR3 loop spans 18 amino acids. V was trimmed by 4 bases and J by 3 bases, leaving 23 bases between them. CDR1 and CDR2 from the germline V gene are SGHTS and YDEGEE.

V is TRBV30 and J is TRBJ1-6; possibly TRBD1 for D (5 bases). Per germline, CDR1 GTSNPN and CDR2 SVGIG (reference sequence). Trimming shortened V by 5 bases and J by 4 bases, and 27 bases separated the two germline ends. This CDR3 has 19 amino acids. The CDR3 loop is CAWGDRSRQGRGYNSPLHF. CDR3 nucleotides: TGTGCCTGGGGGGACCGTAGTAGGCAGGGACGGGGGTATAATTCACCCCTCCACTTT. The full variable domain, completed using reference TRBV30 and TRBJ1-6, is SQTIHQWPATLVQPVGSPLSLECTVEGTSNPNLYWYRQAAGRGLQLLFYSVGIGQISSEVPQNLSASRPQDRQFILSSKKLLLSDSGFYLCAWGDRSRQGRGYNSPLHFGNGTRLTVT.